These 26 T cell receptor beta chains originate from one sample sequenced in a study of T-cell reconstitution after alpha-beta-depleted transplantation in children. It was with unique molecular identifiers that the TCRbeta library was prepared. TCRdb called the PCR reads again in MiXCR, with one record for every CDR3 protein. This table holds 100,000 or so distinct CDR3 sequences, 15% to 19% found once. Material: PBMCs, mostly from graft donor cells, obtained 180 days after TCRalphabeta/CD19-depleted stem cell transplant. These receptor sequences come from a male patient aged 2-9 years who had a stem cell transplant for acute lymphoblastic leukemia, so the T cells may come from the graft donor.

A few counts support this clonotype. This rearrangement joins TRBV12-3 or TRBV12-4 to TRBJ1-1; maybe TRBD1 (5 bases). V was cut by 5 bases and J by 11 bases, with 12 bases left in between. CDR3 size: 11 residues. CDR3 DNA sequence: TGTGCCAGCAGTGAGGGAGGGGACGCTTTCTTT. Translated: CASSEGGDAFF.

This clonotype was picked up many times. V is TRBV4-3 and J is TRBJ2-3; 14 bases match TRBD2. Germline loops: CDR1 LGHNA, CDR2 YSLEER. The CDR3 is made up of 17 amino acids. Unmatched junction bases numbered 5, after V lost 2 bases and J lost 4 bases. CDR3 nucleotide sequence: TGCGCCAGCAGCCAAAGGACTAGCGGGGGGTTTCCAGATACGCAGTATTTT. Residues: CASSQRTSGGFPDTQYF.

This clonotype was observed at least ten times. This chain uses TRBV15 with TRBJ1-2; TRBD1 matches 7 bases. Per germline, CDR1 LNHNV and CDR2 YYDKDF (reference sequence). This CDR3 has 15 residues. V lost 0 bases, J lost 10 bases, and 11 bases stayed unmatched. The chain's CDR3 is CATSRDTGTALFYTF. CDR3 bases: TGTGCCACCAGCAGAGATACCGGGACAGCTCTATTCTACACCTTC.

V gene TRBV18 combines with J gene TRBJ2-7, with 14 bases that match TRBD2. Germline V gene lookup returns CDR1 KGHSH and CDR2 LQKENI. CDR3 size: 17 residues. V was clipped by 2 bases and J by 1 base; unmatched bases: 4. The CDR3 DNA is TGTGCCAGCTCACCAACCGGACTAGCGGGGGGATCCTACGAGCAGTACTTC. Translation: CASSPTGLAGGSYEQYF.

The chain has TRBV29-1 and TRBJ2-7, with 7 bases aligning to TRBD2. Germline CDR1 SQVTM, CDR2 ANQGSEA. V was clipped by 3 bases and J by 0 bases; unmatched bases: 5. The CDR3 runs 14 residues. CDR3 sequence reads: CSVEVAGSSYEQYF. The CDR3 DNA reads as TGCAGCGTTGAGGTAGCGGGTAGCTCCTACGAGCAGTACTTC.

In its sample, this clonotype is medium-sized. The chain is built from TRBV7-9 and TRBJ1-5; TRBD1 is a possible D gene (6 bases). Trimming removed 5 bases at V and 4 bases at J, with 12 bases between. Germline CDR1 and CDR2: SEHNR and FQNEAQ (reference sequence). The CDR3 loop spans 14 amino acids. The CDR3: CASSGGGLNQPQHF. CDR3 bases: TGTGCCAGCAGCGGGGGGGGCTTAAATCAGCCCCAGCATTTT.

Sample share makes this clonotype medium-sized. The V gene is TRBV4-3, the J gene TRBJ1-3; maybe TRBD1 (5 bases). The V and J ends lost 0 bases and 4 bases respectively, with 10 bases between them. The CDR3 runs 15 residues. CDR1 and CDR2 (germline): LGHNA, YSLEER. The CDR3 DNA reads as TGCGCCAGCAGCCAAGATGGGGGGAGAGGAAACACCATATATTTT. Translated: CASSQDGGRGNTIYF.

The chain is built from TRBV5-1 and TRBJ1-1, with D tentatively TRBD1 (5 bases). The CDR3 totals 14 residues. V was pared by 0 bases and J by 4 bases, with 10 bases between. The germline gives CDR1 SGHRS, CDR2 YFSETQ. The CDR3 here is CASSLGRGGTEAFF. As DNA, the CDR3 is TGCGCCAGCAGCTTGGGTCGGGGGGGCACTGAAGCTTTCTTT.

V usage is TRBV4-1 and J usage is TRBJ1-1, with unresolved D. CDR1 is MGHRA, CDR2 YSYEKL, per germline. V lost 0 bases and J 3 bases, leaving 11 bases between the germline ends. The CDR3 runs to 15 residues. The CDR3 DNA follows: TGCGCCAGCAGCCAAGAATGGCGACCCCACACTGAAGCTTTCTTT. Amino acid sequence: CASSQEWRPHTEAFF.

The chain has TRBV29-1 and TRBJ2-2; D remains unclear. CDR3 length equals 11 residues. Germline values: CDR1 SQVTM, CDR2 ANQGSEA. The germline V and J ends were trimmed by 4 bases and 6 bases, with 6 bases remaining between them. CDR3 protein: CSVGLAGELFF. DNA of the CDR3: TGCAGCGTTGGCCTAGCCGGGGAGCTGTTTTTT.

This rearrangement joins TRBV7-2 to TRBJ2-7, with TRBD1 identical over 8 bases. The CDR3 is 14 amino acids. Germline assignment: CDR1 SGHTA and CDR2 FQGNSA. Trimming cost V 4 bases and J 0 bases; bases outside gene matches: 2. The CDR3 sequence: CASSWDRPSYEQYF. In nucleotides, the CDR3 is TGTGCCAGCAGCTGGGACAGGCCCTCCTACGAGCAGTACTTC.

This clonotype was observed a handful of times. CDR3 DNA sequence: TGCAGTGCTGACCCATTACGAGGGGGCCAAGAGACCCAGTACTTC. Its protein is CSADPLRGGQETQYF. The chain employs TRBV20-1 and TRBJ2-5; possible D gene TRBD1, 6 bases. The CDR3 contains 15 residues. Germline V gene data show CDR1 as DFQATT and CDR2 as SNEGSKA (reference sequence). V lost 5 bases, J lost 1 base, and 17 bases lay in between.

This clonotype has more than one count but fewer than ten. The genes are TRBV18 and TRBJ2-7; 11 bases agree with TRBD2. This CDR3 comprises 17 residues. CDR1 is KGHSH, CDR2 LQKENI, per germline. Unmatched junction bases numbered 5, after V lost 0 bases and J lost 1 base. In nucleotides, the CDR3 is TGTGCCAGCTCACCACCCGGGATAGCGGGGGGGTCCTACGAGCAGTACTTC. It codes for CASSPPGIAGGSYEQYF.

J is TRBJ2-4 and V is TRBV7-8; 7 bases are a match to TRBD1. The CDR3 contains 16 residues. CDR1 is SGHVS and CDR2 is FQNEAQ in the germline V gene. Germline trimming cut 2 bases from V and 1 base from J; bases unmatched to any gene: 5. CDR3 region: CASSLTDRVAKNIQYF. Written as DNA, the CDR3 is TGTGCCAGCAGCTTAACCGACAGGGTGGCCAAAAACATTCAGTACTTC.

This clonotype was counted a few times. V and J are TRBV5-1 and TRBJ2-3, with 16 bases lining up with TRBD2. Trimming took 7 bases from V and 4 from J; bases not matched to a gene: 6. The CDR3 has 16 amino acids. Germline CDR1 SGHRS, CDR2 YFSETQ. This CDR3 is CASLIGTSGGADTQYF. The DNA for the CDR3 is TGCGCCAGCCTCATAGGGACTAGCGGGGGGGCAGATACGCAGTATTTT.

About this clonotype: An end of the junction does not agree with germline; a read error may underlie this. This chain connects TRBV2 to TRBJ1-5; unclear D gene. This CDR3 contains 14 residues. The germline gives CDR1 SNHLY, CDR2 FYNNEI. CDR3 region: CASREGVSIQPQHF. The DNA of the CDR3 is TGTGCCAGCAGGGAAGGCGTTAGCATTCAGCCCCAGCATTTT.

This clonotype was seen ten or more times. The V call is TRBV11-2, the J call TRBJ2-2; D is unclear. V was cut by 2 bases and J by 6 bases, with 4 bases left in between. Germline CDR1 SGHAT, CDR2 FQNNGV. This CDR3 has 12 amino acids. The CDR3 protein is CASSLRAGELFF. CDR3 DNA sequence: TGTGCCAGCAGCTTACGGGCCGGGGAGCTGTTTTTT.

This clonotype was observed a handful of times. The chain employs TRBV10-3 and TRBJ2-7, with a weak D call TRBD1 (6 bases). Per germline, CDR1 ENHRY and CDR2 SYGVKD. Trimming removed 5 bases from V and 2 bases from J, with 13 bases in between. The CDR3 totals 14 residues. CDR3 protein: CAISPTGHTYEQYF. The CDR3 DNA sequence: TGTGCCATCAGTCCGACAGGTCATACCTACGAGCAGTACTTC.

The CDR3 nucleotides read TGTGCCAGCAGCCCATACAGCACAGATACGCAGTATTTT. It encodes CASSPYSTDTQYF. The V and J genes are TRBV3-1 and TRBJ2-3; D is unresolved. V was cut by 4 bases and J by 0 bases, with 5 bases left in between. This CDR3 has 13 amino acids. The germline V gene has CDR1 LGHDT and CDR2 YNNKEL (reference sequence).

V and J are TRBV18 and TRBJ1-1; D is undetermined. The CDR3 length is 12 residues. V was shortened by 6 bases and J by 0 bases, with 5 bases between the two germline ends. Germline V gives CDR1 KGHSH, CDR2 LQKENI. For the CDR3, the DNA is TGTGCCAGCTCTCCGATGAACACTGAAGCTTTCTTT. It codes for CASSPMNTEAFF.

A few counts support this clonotype. The CDR3 loop is CASSPILRTGLNEQFF. The CDR3 bases are TGTGCCAGCAGTCCAATCCTGAGGACAGGGCTAAATGAGCAGTTCTTC. V and J are TRBV27 and TRBJ2-1; 8 bases are a match to TRBD1. The junction had 13 bases not matched to a gene; V was cut back by 5 bases and J by 7 bases. The V gene's germline CDR1 is MNHEY and CDR2 SMNVEV (reference sequence). This CDR3 is built from 16 residues.

A few counts support this clonotype. The chain recombines TRBV11-1 with TRBJ2-3, with TRBD2 as a possible D gene (6 bases). Trimming shortened V by 7 bases and J by 2 bases, and 28 bases separated the two germline ends. Germline CDR1 reads SGHAT; CDR2 reads FQDESV (reference sequence). This CDR3 is built from 19 residues. Here the CDR3 DNA reads TGTGCCAGCAACCCTTCACTCCCGGGACTCCCAACCCCCACAGATACGCAGTATTTT. It translates to CASNPSLPGLPTPTDTQYF.

The chain employs TRBV30 and TRBJ1-4; TRBD1 matches 8 bases. CDR1 and CDR2 from the germline V gene are GTSNPN and SVGIG (reference sequence). This CDR3 comprises 11 residues. V lost 8 bases to trimming and J lost 7 bases; unmatched junction nucleotides: 3. The CDR3 loop is CAGGTGEKLFF. CDR3 DNA: TGTGCCGGGGGGACAGGTGAAAAACTGTTTTTT. Combining the CDR3 with reference TRBV30 and TRBJ1-4 gives the whole variable domain SQTIHQWPATLVQPVGSPLSLECTVEGTSNPNLYWYRQAAGRGLQLLFYSVGIGQISSEVPQNLSASRPQDRQFILSSKKLLLSDSGFYLCAGGTGEKLFFGSGTQLSVL.

This clonotype was counted between two and nine times. The rearrangement uses TRBV5-1 and TRBJ2-7; 7 bases align to TRBD1. Germline V gene data show CDR1 as SGHRS and CDR2 as YFSETQ. The trim removed 0 bases at V and 1 base at J, leaving 4 bases unmatched. This CDR3 comprises 15 residues. The chain's CDR3 is CASSLGTGLSYEQYF. The CDR3 region has the DNA TGCGCCAGCAGCTTGGGGACAGGTCTTTCCTACGAGCAGTACTTC. The full variable domain, with the rest looked up from reference TRBV5-1 and TRBJ2-7, is KAGVTQTPRYLIKTRGQQVTLSCSPISGHRSVSWYQQTPGQGLQFLFEYFSETQRNKGNFPGRFSGRQFSNSRSEMNVSTLELGDSALYLCASSLGTGLSYEQYFGPGTRLTVT.

The V gene is TRBV27, the J gene TRBJ2-7; 10 positions agree with TRBD2. The CDR3 has 15 amino acids. Unmatched junction bases numbered 6, after V lost 5 bases and J lost 2 bases. The germline CDR1 and CDR2 sequences are MNHEY and SMNVEV (reference sequence). CDR3 protein: CASSTSGGAAYEQYF. The DNA for the CDR3 is TGTGCCAGCAGTACGAGCGGGGGGGCCGCCTACGAGCAGTACTTC.

This clonotype was seen at least ten times. The V and J genes are TRBV12-3 or TRBV12-4 and TRBJ2-2, with 12 bases lining up with TRBD2. The CDR3 has 17 residues. The junction had 4 bases not matched to a gene; V was cut back by 3 bases and J by 2 bases. The CDR3 here is CASSFTSGGRNTGELFF. In DNA, the CDR3 is TGTGCCAGCAGTTTCACTAGCGGGGGGCGTAACACCGGGGAGCTGTTTTTT.